The sequence of this T cell receptor (beta chain) was determined in a study of Graves' ophthalmopathy and Graves' hyperthyroidism (dated by TCRdb to 2017 to 2018). About the study as a whole: Peripheral blood was collected before any treatment was given, at the time of initial diagnosis. The study used signatures of the TCR beta repertoire to tell Graves' ophthalmopathy apart from Graves' hyperthyroidism and to predict which patients would progress to ophthalmopathy. In total, around 140 blood samples were TCR-sequenced: 40 to 45 ophthalmopathy, approximately 80 hyperthyroidism and some 17 hyperthyroidism-to-ophthalmopathy patients. To explore V-J signatures that distinguish ophthalmopathy from hyperthyroidism, a discovery set of about 99 patients was enrolled, made up of roughly 41 with ophthalmopathy and 57 with stable hyperthyroidism. The independent validation cohort included some 19 hyperthyroidism patients plus 17 patients who later progressed from hyperthyroidism to ophthalmopathy. T-cell repertoires of thyroid tissue and blood were compared in five or six hyperthyroidism patients. Once sampling was done, hyperthyroidism patients were given methimazole at a starting dose of 30 mg daily, while ophthalmopathy patients were given high-dose intravenous methylprednisolone.

A patient counted as having stable hyperthyroidism if there was no progression to ophthalmopathy within 18 months of follow-up. Hyperthyroidism patients were newly diagnosed, with disease duration under 2 months, and aged 18 to 65 years. Patients with other autoimmune diseases, uncontrolled infections, pregnancy or lactation were excluded from the study. Diagnosis was based on clinical symptoms, serum thyroxine, TRAb, thyroid ultrasound and orbital computed tomography. Ficoll-Paque density gradient centrifugation was used to isolate PBMCs from approximately 10 ml of fresh peripheral blood. Trizol reagent was used to extract the total RNA, and its quality was then checked on an Agilent 2100 Bioanalyzer. For repertoire sequencing, the TCR beta CDR3 regions were amplified from RNA transcripts. The first round was an RT-PCR using HTBI primers with the Qiagen OneStep RT-PCR kit, and this first round was followed by a second-round multiplex PCR, then size selection and purification. The libraries underwent paired-end sequencing with 100 bp reads on an Illumina HiSeq2000. As for the authors' bioinformatics: SOAPnuke was used to process the reads, removing any read that contained adapters or uncalled bases, had a mean Phred below 15, or lacked an exact match to the constant primer or identifier. COPE v1.2.5 was used to merge high-quality paired reads. Unique nucleotide sequences were defined as clonotypes and aligned to IMGT TRB V, D and J references using MiTCR v1.1. Only V-J combinations with frequency above 0.0001 were analysed, covering approximately 99% of repertoires. A TCR clonal expansion and chaos score per V-J combination was defined as the ratio of F50 clonal expansion to chaos observed in the TCRdist matrix. Welch's t-statistics and random forest were used to reduce the features to some 13 V-J combinations, which were then used as input to a naive Bayes classifier. Thyroid-blood repertoire similarity was quantified with the Morisita-Horn index. TCRdb handled the public reads itself, with Q25 trimming in fastp and clone calling in MiXCR, and kept productive beta chains. One record per CDR3 amino acid sequence lists the most common genes and DNA. The V and J calls and clone size are TCRdb's, not the authors'. The sample table records more than 300,000 distinct CDR3 sequences; about 17% of these occur just once. The ten largest make up about 2.4% of the sample.

Results and caveats for the whole study, not just this receptor: No statistical method was used to set the sample size in advance, and the investigators knew which group each participant was assigned to. In validation, the model predicted ophthalmopathy progression with about 64% sensitivity and about 77% specificity; 12 predicted patients were CT-confirmed with GO in a median of approximately six months. In cross-validation, the 13-signature model distinguished ophthalmopathy from stable hyperthyroidism with 85% to 90% sensitivity and around 81% specificity, and in the test set the corresponding values were about 80% and 75%. Among expanded thyroid clonotypes with frequency above 0.001, most also showed up in blood, which suggests that blood repertoires may reflect the thyroid immune response.

This clonotype was counted ten times or more. This receptor's antigen is unknown. It has no much larger one-base neighbor in the sample; base qualities were not kept. The sequenced material came from peripheral blood. The source of this sequence is an adult woman with stable Graves' hyperthyroidism.

In nucleotides, the sequence is TGCGCCAGCAGCCAAGATGCCCCTGGGAGCGGGAGGTCCTACGAGCAGTACTTC. Its protein product is CASSQDAPGSGRSYEQYF. The receptor chain draws on TRBV4-1 and TRBJ2-7; 9 central bases correspond to TRBD2. At the junction V is shortened by 0 bases and J by 1 base; bases outside the gene matches: 10. Per the germline V gene, MGHRA is the CDR1 and YSYEKL is the CDR2. The CDR3 has 18 amino acids, counting the end cysteine and phenylalanine. The kept DNA is CDR3 alone, 54 bases in frame from the first base.